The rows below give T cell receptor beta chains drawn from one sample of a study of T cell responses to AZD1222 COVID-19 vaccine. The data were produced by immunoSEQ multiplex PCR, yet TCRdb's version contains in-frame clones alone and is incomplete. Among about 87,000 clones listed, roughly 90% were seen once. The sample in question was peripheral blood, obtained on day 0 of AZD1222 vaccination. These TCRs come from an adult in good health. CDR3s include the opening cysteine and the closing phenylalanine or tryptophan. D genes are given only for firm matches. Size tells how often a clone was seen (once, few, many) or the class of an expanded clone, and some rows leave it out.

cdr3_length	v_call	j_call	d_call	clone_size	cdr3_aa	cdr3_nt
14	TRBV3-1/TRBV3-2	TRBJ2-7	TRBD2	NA	CASSQRASGNEQYF	TGTGCCAGCAGCCAAAGGGCTAGCGGGAACGAGCAGTACTTC
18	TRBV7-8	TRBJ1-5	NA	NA	CASSPYITGGALNQPQHF	TGTGCCAGCAGTCCTTACATAACGGGGGGGGCCCTGAATCAGCCCCAGCATTTT
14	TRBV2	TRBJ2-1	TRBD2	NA	CASSEIRQRDRQFF	TGTGCCAGCAGTGAGATCCGACAGCGGGATAGGCAGTTCTTC
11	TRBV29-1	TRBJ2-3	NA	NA	CSVTITDTQYF	TGCAGCGTTACGATAACAGATACGCAGTATTTT
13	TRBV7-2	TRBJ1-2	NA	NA	CASSPTGGYGYTF	TGTGCCAGCAGCCCGACAGGCGGCTATGGCTACACCTTC
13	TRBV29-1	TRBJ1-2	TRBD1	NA	CSAMGQGTYGYTF	TGCAGCGCGATGGGACAGGGGACCTATGGCTACACCTTC
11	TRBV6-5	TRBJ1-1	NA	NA	CASSQATEAFF	TGTGCCAGCAGCCAAGCAACTGAAGCTTTCTTT
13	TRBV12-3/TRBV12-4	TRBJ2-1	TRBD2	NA	CASSLGGRNEQFF	TGTGCCAGCAGTTTAGGCGGGAGGAATGAGCAGTTCTTC
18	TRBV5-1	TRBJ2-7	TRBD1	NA	CASSFGPLGQGAVYEQYF	TGCGCCAGCAGCTTTGGCCCCTTGGGGCAGGGGGCTGTCTACGAGCAGTACTTC
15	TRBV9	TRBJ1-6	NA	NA	CASSVEVGRNSPLHF	TGTGCCAGCAGCGTAGAGGTGGGGCGGAATTCACCCCTCCACTTT
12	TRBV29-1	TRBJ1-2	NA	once	CSVPRANYGYTF	TGCAGCGTTCCAAGAGCTAACTATGGCTACACCTTC
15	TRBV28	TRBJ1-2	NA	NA	CASSITDRTYYGYTF	TGTGCCAGCAGTATAACAGACAGGACCTACTATGGCTACACCTTC
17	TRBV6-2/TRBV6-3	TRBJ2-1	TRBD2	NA	CASSSTLTSGDHNEQFF	TGTGCCAGCAGCTCCACTCTGACTAGCGGAGACCACAATGAGCAGTTCTTC
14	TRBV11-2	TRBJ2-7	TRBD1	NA	CASSSDRDSYEQYF	TGTGCCAGCAGCTCGGACAGGGACTCCTACGAGCAGTACTTC
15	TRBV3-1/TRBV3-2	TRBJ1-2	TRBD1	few	CASSNWDRDDYGYTF	TGTGCCAGCAGCAACTGGGACAGGGACGACTATGGCTACACCTTC
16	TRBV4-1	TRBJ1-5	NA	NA	CASSQDLRQGNQPQHF	TGCGCCAGCAGCCAAGATTTAAGACAGGGCAATCAGCCCCAGCATTTT
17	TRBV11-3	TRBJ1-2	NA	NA	CASSLRSGHRLNYGYTF	TGTGCCAGCAGCCTTAGAAGTGGGCATCGACTTAACTATGGCTACACCTTC
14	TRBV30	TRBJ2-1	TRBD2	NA	CAWLAGASYNEQFF	TGTGCCTGGCTAGCGGGAGCGTCCTACAATGAGCAGTTCTTC
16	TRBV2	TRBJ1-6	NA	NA	CASGPQWVNRNSPLHF	TGTGCCAGCGGCCCCCAGTGGGTTAACAGAAATTCACCCCTCCACTTT
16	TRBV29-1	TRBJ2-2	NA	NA	CSVEETKGSRTGELFF	TGCAGCGTTGAAGAAACCAAGGGAAGTCGCACCGGGGAGCTGTTTTTT
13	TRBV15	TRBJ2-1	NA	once	CATRNRPYNEQFF	TGTGCCACCAGAAATAGGCCCTACAATGAGCAGTTCTTC
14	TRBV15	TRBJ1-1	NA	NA	CATSRGGVGTEAFF	TGTGCCACCAGCAGAGGCGGGGTGGGCACTGAAGCTTTCTTT
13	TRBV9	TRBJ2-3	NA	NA	CASSVATGDTQYF	TGTGCCAGCAGCGTAGCGACGGGAGATACGCAGTATTTT
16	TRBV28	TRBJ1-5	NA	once	CASSLVESRSNQPQHF	TGTGCCAGCAGTTTAGTGGAGAGTCGGAGCAATCAGCCCCAGCATTTT
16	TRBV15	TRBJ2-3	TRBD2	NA	CATSSGLAGDTDTQYF	TGTGCCACCAGCAGTGGACTAGCGGGAGATACAGATACGCAGTATTTT
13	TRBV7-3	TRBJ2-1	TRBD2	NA	CASSPQTSGSQFF	TGTGCCAGCAGCCCCCAAACTAGCGGGTCCCAGTTCTTC
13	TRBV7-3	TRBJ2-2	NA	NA	CASSFQGTGELFF	TGTGCCAGCAGCTTCCAGGGCACCGGGGAGCTGTTTTTT
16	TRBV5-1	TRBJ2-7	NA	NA	CASSLASDTEKYEQYF	TGCGCCAGCAGCTTGGCCTCGGACACAGAGAAATACGAGCAGTACTTC
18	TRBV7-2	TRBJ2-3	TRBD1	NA	CASSLVRTGTPSTDTQYF	TGTGCCAGCAGCTTAGTCAGGACAGGGACCCCTAGCACAGATACGCAGTATTTT
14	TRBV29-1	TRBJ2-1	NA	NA	CSVESATDYNEQFF	TGCAGCGTTGAATCGGCCACGGATTACAATGAGCAGTTCTTC
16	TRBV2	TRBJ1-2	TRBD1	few	CASSGQGARTVDGYTF	TGTGCCAGCAGTGGACAGGGGGCGCGCACGGTAGATGGCTACACCTTC
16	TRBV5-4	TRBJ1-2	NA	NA	CASSLDVFGSNYGYTF	TGTGCCAGCAGCTTGGACGTATTCGGTTCTAACTATGGCTACACCTTC
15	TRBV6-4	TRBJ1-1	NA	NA	CASSDGGLKGTEAFF	TGTGCCAGCAGTGACGGGGGGCTGAAGGGCACTGAAGCTTTCTTT
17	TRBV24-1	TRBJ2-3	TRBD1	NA	CATSDTGTGTSTDTQYF	TGTGCCACCAGTGATACAGGGACAGGGACAAGCACAGATACGCAGTATTTT
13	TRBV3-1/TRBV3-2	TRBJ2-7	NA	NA	CASETRGNYEQYF	TGTGCCAGCGAAACAAGAGGAAACTACGAGCAGTACTTC
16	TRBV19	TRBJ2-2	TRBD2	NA	CASSPRLAGDTGELFF	TGTGCCAGTAGTCCCCGACTAGCGGGAGACACCGGGGAGCTGTTTTTT
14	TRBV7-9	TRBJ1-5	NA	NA	CASSLAGDSQPQHF	TGTGCCAGCAGCTTAGCAGGGGATAGTCAGCCCCAGCATTTT
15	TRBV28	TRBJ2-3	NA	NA	CASSLRQGSTDTQYF	TGTGCCAGCAGTTTAAGGCAGGGGAGCACAGATACGCAGTATTTT
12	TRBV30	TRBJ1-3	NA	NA	CAWHHSGNTIYF	TGTGCCTGGCACCACTCTGGAAACACCATATATTTT
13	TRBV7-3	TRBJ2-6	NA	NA	CASSAAGANVLTF	TGTGCCAGCTCCGCAGCTGGGGCCAACGTCCTGACTTTC
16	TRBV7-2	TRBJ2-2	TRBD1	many	CASSSGTGSNTGELFF	TGTGCCAGCAGCTCAGGGACAGGAAGCAACACCGGGGAGCTGTTTTTT
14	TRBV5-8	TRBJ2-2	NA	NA	CASRDRLNTGELFF	TGTGCCAGCAGAGACAGGCTGAACACCGGGGAGCTGTTTTTT
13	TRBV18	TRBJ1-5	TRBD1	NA	CASSSGQNQPQHF	TGTGCCAGCTCATCGGGACAGAATCAGCCCCAGCATTTT
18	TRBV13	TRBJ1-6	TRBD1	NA	CASSLRDRAKTTNSPLHF	TGTGCCAGCAGCTTACGGGACAGGGCCAAAACAACGAATTCACCCCTCCACTTT
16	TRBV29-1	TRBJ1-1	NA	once	CSVDPAGAARSAEAFF	TGCAGCGTTGACCCAGCAGGGGCCGCCCGGTCCGCTGAAGCTTTCTTT
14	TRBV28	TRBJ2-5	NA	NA	CASSFAVGQETQYF	TGTGCCAGCAGTTTTGCTGTGGGGCAAGAGACCCAGTACTTC
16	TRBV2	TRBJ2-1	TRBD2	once	CASSLRGLTGGNEQFF	TGTGCCAGCAGTTTACGGGGCCTCACGGGAGGGAATGAGCAGTTCTTC
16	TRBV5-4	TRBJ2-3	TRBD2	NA	CASMDTRGSWADTQYF	TGTGCCAGCATGGATACTCGCGGGAGTTGGGCAGATACGCAGTATTTT
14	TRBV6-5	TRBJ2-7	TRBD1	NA	CASNWDRGGYEQYF	TGTGCCAGCAACTGGGACAGGGGGGGATACGAGCAGTACTTC
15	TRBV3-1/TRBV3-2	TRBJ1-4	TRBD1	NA	CASSQRGQGDEKLFF	TGTGCCAGCAGCCAACGGGGACAGGGGGACGAAAAACTGTTTTTT
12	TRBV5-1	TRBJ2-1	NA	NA	CASSAPDWEQFF	TGCGCCAGCAGCGCACCGGACTGGGAGCAGTTCTTC
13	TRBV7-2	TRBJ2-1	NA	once	CASSFLSANEQFF	TGTGCCAGCAGCTTTCTAAGCGCAAATGAGCAGTTCTTC
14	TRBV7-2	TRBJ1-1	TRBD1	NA	CASRRTGGKTEAFF	TGTGCCAGCCGAAGGACAGGGGGCAAGACTGAAGCTTTCTTT
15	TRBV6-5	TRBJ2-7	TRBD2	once	CASRRSGRANYEQYF	TGTGCCAGCAGACGTAGCGGGAGGGCCAACTACGAGCAGTACTTC
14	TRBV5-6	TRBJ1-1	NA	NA	CASSLSSWNTEAFF	TGTGCCAGCAGCTTATCCTCCTGGAACACTGAAGCTTTCTTT
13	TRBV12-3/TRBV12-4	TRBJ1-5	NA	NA	CASSSGRGQPQHF	TGTGCCAGCAGTTCCGGCCGAGGGCAGCCCCAGCATTTT
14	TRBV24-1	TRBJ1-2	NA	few	CATSDADKGDGYTF	TGTGCCACCAGTGACGCCGACAAGGGAGATGGCTACACCTTC
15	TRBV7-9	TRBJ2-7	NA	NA	CASSFTQGISYEQYF	TGTGCCAGCAGCTTTACCCAGGGAATCTCCTACGAGCAGTACTTC